These 27 T cell receptor beta chains originate from one sample sequenced in a study of naive and memory T cell subsets. Both TRBC1 and TRBC2 were covered by a beta constant-region primer of two equimolar oligonucleotides. The ligated cDNA underwent four PCR rounds using SP2 and nested alpha and beta constant-region primers. TCRdb processed the UMI-ligation and nested PCR reads anew with MiXCR; each CDR3 protein has one entry. This sample has tens of thousands of distinct CDR3 sequences, with less than 20% found just once. Input material: effector memory CD4+ T cells from blood. Subset here: effector memory, CD45RA- CD27-. These receptor sequences come from a human donor in good health.

This chain uses TRBV30 with TRBJ1-2; 7 bases match TRBD1. Germline loops: CDR1 GTSNPN, CDR2 SVGIG (reference sequence). This CDR3 region has 14 residues. J was trimmed by 3 bases and V by 1 base; bases with no gene match: 5. The CDR3 protein is CAWSGQGKDYGYTF. CDR3 nucleotides: TGTGCCTGGAGTGGACAGGGCAAGGACTATGGCTACACCTTC.

This clonotype was seen a few times. The genes are TRBV11-2 and TRBJ1-5; tentative D call: TRBD1 (6 bases). The V end was cut by 0 bases, the J end by 7 bases, with 13 bases between. The germline CDR1 and CDR2 sequences are SGHAT and FQNNGV. The CDR3 is 15 residues long. The CDR3 nucleotides read TGTGCCAGCAGCTTAGACCTCTCGGGGGGCCAGCCCCAGCATTTT. It encodes CASSLDLSGGQPQHF. Full variable domain (missing parts from reference TRBV11-2 and TRBJ1-5): EAGVAQSPRYKIIEKRQSVAFWCNPISGHATLYWYQQILGQGPKLLIQFQNNGVVDDSQLPKDRFSAERLKGVDSTLKIQPAKLEDSAVYLCASSLDLSGGQPQHFGDGTRLSIL.

J is TRBJ2-3 and V is TRBV2; 10 positions agree with TRBD2. There are 17 residues in the CDR3. Trimming took 6 bases from V and 0 from J; bases not matched to a gene: 9. Germline assignment: CDR1 SNHLY and CDR2 FYNNEI. The CDR3 region has the DNA TGTGCCAGCAGGCCAAGGACTAGCGGTACTAGCACAGATACGCAGTATTTT. Its translation: CASRPRTSGTSTDTQYF.

DNA for the CDR3: TGTGCCAGCAGCTTAGAAGACAGGACCTACGAGCAGTACTTC. This sequence encodes CASSLEDRTYEQYF. This chain uses TRBV7-6 with TRBJ2-7; D might be TRBD1 (6 bases). Germline V lookup: CDR1 SGHVS, CDR2 FNYEAQ. Between the trimmed V and J ends, which lost 1 base and 2 bases, there was a span of 9 bases. The CDR3 is 14 amino acids. The whole variable domain, filled in from reference TRBV7-6 and TRBJ2-7, reads GAGVSQSPRYKVTKRGQDVALRCDPISGHVSLYWYRQALGQGPEFLTYFNYEAQQDKSGLPNDRFSAERPEGSISTLTIQRTEQRDSAMYRCASSLEDRTYEQYFGPGTRLTVT.

This clonotype was counted a few times. The genes are TRBV20-1 and TRBJ1-5; the match to TRBD1 covers 7 bases. The CDR3 runs 15 residues. Germline CDR1 and CDR2: DFQATT and SNEGSKA (reference sequence). V dropped 6 bases and J dropped 5; count of bases not matched to a gene: 13. The CDR3 bases are TGCAGTGCCAGAACACACCGGGACAGCTATCAGCCCCAGCATTTT. Residues: CSARTHRDSYQPQHF.

The gene calls are TRBV29-1 and TRBJ2-1, with 10 bases aligning to TRBD2. Germline values: CDR1 SQVTM, CDR2 ANQGSEA. This CDR3 region has 15 residues. V lost 5 bases and J lost 4; bases outside the gene matches: 8. CDR3 in DNA: TGCAGCGTTCCACGTAGCGGGAGGATTTACAATGAGCAGTTCTTC. This encodes CSVPRSGRIYNEQFF.

This clonotype is labeled as medium-sized. In nucleotides, the CDR3 is TGTGCCAGCAGGAGGCCTAGCGGGAGCAATGAGCAGTTCTTC. It is translated as CASRRPSGSNEQFF. The gene calls are TRBV6-5 and TRBJ2-1, with TRBD2 matching over 10 bases. The V gene's germline CDR1 is MNHEY and CDR2 SVGAGI. The trim removed 6 bases at V and 6 bases at J, leaving 5 bases unmatched. There are 14 residues in the CDR3.

This clonotype was seen a few times. DNA for the CDR3: TGTGCCAGCAGCTTAACTAGTGCGACCCAGTACTTC. This translates into CASSLTSATQYF. The chain employs TRBV7-9 and TRBJ2-5; TRBD2 might be the D (5 bases). The CDR3 extends over 12 amino acids. The ends were cut back, 2 bases at V and 7 bases at J, with 8 bases in the middle. Germline CDR1 and CDR2: SEHNR and FQNEAQ (reference sequence).

Here the CDR3 reads CASSPSLAGDYNEQFF. As DNA, the CDR3 is TGTGCCAGCTCACCCTCCCTAGCGGGAGACTATAATGAGCAGTTCTTC. The chain combines TRBV18 with TRBJ2-1; 10 bases are a match to TRBD2. The germline CDR1 and CDR2 sequences are KGHSH and LQKENI. V shed 3 bases and J 7 bases; nucleotides not matched to a gene: 9. The CDR3 is 16 amino acids.

This clonotype was found a few times. This chain joins TRBV27 and TRBJ2-6; D possibly corresponds to TRBD1 (6 bases). The V gene lost 6 bases and the J gene lost 2 bases, with 11 bases spanning the gap. This CDR3 is built from 15 residues. Germline CDR1 is MNHEY and CDR2 is SMNVEV (reference sequence). CDR3 protein: CASRKQGTGANVLTF. The CDR3 DNA reads as TGTGCCAGCAGGAAACAGGGTACTGGGGCCAACGTCCTGACTTTC.

In its sample, this clonotype was seen many times. The chain joins TRBV6-2 or TRBV6-3 to TRBJ1-4, with D possibly being TRBD1 (5 bases). The CDR3 loop spans 19 amino acids. V was trimmed by 2 bases and J by 0 bases, leaving 19 bases between them. Germline CDR1 MNHEY, CDR2 SVGEGT. The DNA for the CDR3 is TGTGCCAGCAGTTACCCTCTAACAGGATTTCATGCAACTAATGAAAAACTGTTTTTT. It yields the protein CASSYPLTGFHATNEKLFF.

The rearrangement uses TRBV9 and TRBJ2-1; 7 bases fit TRBD1. The CDR3 runs 15 residues. Germline V CDR1 and CDR2: SGDLS, YYNGEE. V was clipped by 4 bases and J by 3 bases; unmatched bases: 7. CDR3 in DNA: TGTGCCAGCAGCCCCCGGGACAGAAGCTACAATGAGCAGTTCTTC. This gives the protein CASSPRDRSYNEQFF.

This clonotype was picked up many times. The chain uses TRBV7-8 and TRBJ1-1; D unresolved. The CDR3 is 17 residues long. Trimming shortened V by 1 base and J by 5 bases, and 20 bases separated the two germline ends. In germline, CDR1 is SGHVS, CDR2 FQNEAQ. CDR3 loop: CASSLVRTLNGRTEAFF. The CDR3 DNA reads TGTGCCAGCAGCTTAGTCCGGACCCTTAATGGGCGAACTGAAGCTTTCTTT.

This clonotype was counted once. The V and J genes are TRBV5-1 and TRBJ2-1, with TRBD1 identical over 7 bases. V gave up 0 bases and J gave up 8 bases; unmatched junction bases: 11. CDR3 size: 16 residues. Germline CDR1 and CDR2: SGHRS and YFSETQ. This CDR3 reads CASSLATGLVTDEQFF. CDR3 bases: TGCGCCAGCAGCTTGGCGACAGGGCTGGTTACCGATGAGCAGTTCTTC.

This chain connects TRBV7-9 to TRBJ2-2, with 7 bases aligning to TRBD1. The V gene's germline CDR1 is SEHNR and CDR2 FQNEAQ (reference sequence). This CDR3 region has 15 residues. V shed 4 bases, J shed 1 base, and the junction held 3 bases outside the gene matches. Here the CDR3 DNA reads TGTGCCAGCAGCTCCCGGACAGGGAACACCGGGGAGCTGTTTTTT. Its translation: CASSSRTGNTGELFF.

A few counts support this clonotype. The V and J genes are TRBV7-9 and TRBJ2-1; D is unresolved. Germline lookup yields CDR1 SEHNR and CDR2 FQNEAQ (reference sequence). Between the trimmed V and J ends, which lost 5 bases and 4 bases, there was a span of 12 bases. CDR3 length: 14 amino acids. The DNA of the CDR3 is TGTGCCAGCAGCCAGGACCTTATTTACAATGAGCAGTTCTTC. As protein: CASSQDLIYNEQFF.

By share, this clonotype counts as medium-sized (0.01 to 0.1%). The chain is built from TRBV30 and TRBJ2-1, with 7 positions matching TRBD2. The CDR3 has 11 amino acids. V trimming: 8 bases; J trimming: 12 bases; junction bases outside the gene matches: 10. Germline CDR1 and CDR2: GTSNPN and SVGIG (reference sequence). CDR3 region: CARAGGRMQFF. The CDR3, as DNA: TGTGCCCGAGCGGGCGGGAGAATGCAGTTCTTC.

This clonotype was detected a few times. The CDR3 coding sequence is TGCAGTGCTAGAGACCGGGACAGGGGGCGCTTAGCTTTCTTT. It translates to CSARDRDRGRLAFF. The chain carries TRBV20-1 and TRBJ1-1; 12 positions agree with TRBD1. This CDR3 comprises 14 residues. J lost 10 bases, V lost 0 bases, and 6 bases had no gene match. The germline V gene encodes CDR1 DFQATT and CDR2 SNEGSKA (reference sequence).

On this clonotype: Germline and junction disagree at one end, which may indicate a read error. This sequence joins TRBV29-1 and TRBJ2-3; 8 nucleotides match TRBD1. The CDR3 length is 12 residues. Germline loops: CDR1 SQVTM, CDR2 ANQGSEA. CDR3 sequence (DNA): TGCAGCGTTGAACCCGACGGCAGGGGGCTGGATTTT. Translation gives CSVEPDGRGLDF.

This clonotype was picked up many times. The CDR3 bases are TGTGCCAGCAGCTTGGAAGGCAGACAGAATTCACCCCTCCACTTT. It yields the protein CASSLEGRQNSPLHF. The V call is TRBV5-5, the J call TRBJ1-6; perhaps TRBD1 as D (5 bases). The V gene lost 0 bases and the J gene lost 7 bases, with 11 bases spanning the gap. CDR1 and CDR2 (germline): SGHKS, YYEKEE (reference sequence). The CDR3 consists of 15 residues.

The V call is TRBV3-1, the J call TRBJ2-3; 7 nucleotides align to TRBD2. Germline CDR1 LGHDT, CDR2 YNNKEL (reference sequence). J lost 1 base, V lost 7 bases, and 17 bases had no gene match. This CDR3 region has 18 residues. In DNA, the CDR3 is TGTGCCAGCACCAGAAGCGACCTGGAGCTAGCGGGCACAGATACGCAGTATTTT. Translating gives CASTRSDLELAGTDTQYF.

This clonotype was detected ten times or more. The rearrangement links TRBV10-3 to TRBJ2-5; perhaps TRBD2 as D (5 bases). Between the trimmed V and J ends, which lost 6 bases and 3 bases, there was a span of 14 bases. Germline assignment: CDR1 ENHRY and CDR2 SYGVKD. The CDR3 runs to 14 residues. The CDR3 loop reads CAISPGLGEETQYF. The CDR3 DNA follows: TGTGCCATCAGCCCGGGTCTGGGAGAAGAGACCCAGTACTTC.

The chain recombines TRBV5-6 with TRBJ1-2, with a tentative D call TRBD1 (6 bases). CDR1 is SGHDT and CDR2 is YYEEEE in the germline V gene. This CDR3 has 12 amino acids. Deletions cut 2 bases from V and 13 bases from J, with 15 bases between. CDR3 in DNA: TGTGCCAGCAGCTTTTTAAGACAGGCCCCCACCTTC. This codes for CASSFLRQAPTF.

This clonotype turned up a few times. V gene TRBV28 combines with J gene TRBJ1-5; unclear D gene. V lost 3 bases, J lost 6 bases, and 12 bases lay in between. Per the germline V gene, CDR1 is MDHEN and CDR2 is SYDVKM. CDR3 length: 14 residues. The CDR3, as DNA: TGTGCCAGCAGTTTGGATGGCGGGGTTCAGCCCCAGCATTTT. This translates into CASSLDGGVQPQHF. The variable domain in full, with the rest retrieved from reference TRBV28 and TRBJ1-5, is DVKVTQSSRYLVKRTGEKVFLECVQDMDHENMFWYRQDPGLGLRLIYFSYDVKMKEKGDIPEGYSVSREKKERFSLILESASTNQTSMYLCASSLDGGVQPQHFGDGTRLSIL.

This chain connects TRBV25-1 to TRBJ2-1; 12 bases fit TRBD1. Germline loops: CDR1 MGHDK, CDR2 SYGVNS. J gave up 2 bases and V 6 bases, and 11 bases lay outside the gene matches. This CDR3 is built from 18 residues. Here the CDR3 reads CASSHGTGGVLTYNEQFF. The CDR3, as DNA: TGTGCCAGCAGCCACGGGACAGGGGGCGTACTGACCTACAATGAGCAGTTCTTC.

The genes are TRBV28 and TRBJ1-5, with D uncertain. Trimming removed 2 bases from V and 0 bases from J, with 8 bases in between. Germline V gene lookup returns CDR1 MDHEN and CDR2 SYDVKM. The CDR3 loop spans 15 amino acids. CDR3 in DNA: TGTGCCAGCAGTTTAAACAGTTATAGCAATCAGCCCCAGCATTTT. Translating it yields CASSLNSYSNQPQHF.

The table lists this clonotype with a few counts. J is TRBJ2-6 and V is TRBV7-6; maybe TRBD1 (6 bases). Trimming pared 3 bases from V and 0 bases from J, leaving 9 bases between. Germline assignment: CDR1 SGHVS and CDR2 FNYEAQ. The length of the CDR3 is 16 residues. The CDR3 here is CASSFGTNSGANVLTF. The DNA of the CDR3 is TGTGCCAGCAGCTTCGGGACAAACTCTGGGGCCAACGTCCTGACTTTC. The variable domain in full, with the rest retrieved from reference TRBV7-6 and TRBJ2-6, is GAGVSQSPRYKVTKRGQDVALRCDPISGHVSLYWYRQALGQGPEFLTYFNYEAQQDKSGLPNDRFSAERPEGSISTLTIQRTEQRDSAMYRCASSFGTNSGANVLTFGAGSRLTVL.